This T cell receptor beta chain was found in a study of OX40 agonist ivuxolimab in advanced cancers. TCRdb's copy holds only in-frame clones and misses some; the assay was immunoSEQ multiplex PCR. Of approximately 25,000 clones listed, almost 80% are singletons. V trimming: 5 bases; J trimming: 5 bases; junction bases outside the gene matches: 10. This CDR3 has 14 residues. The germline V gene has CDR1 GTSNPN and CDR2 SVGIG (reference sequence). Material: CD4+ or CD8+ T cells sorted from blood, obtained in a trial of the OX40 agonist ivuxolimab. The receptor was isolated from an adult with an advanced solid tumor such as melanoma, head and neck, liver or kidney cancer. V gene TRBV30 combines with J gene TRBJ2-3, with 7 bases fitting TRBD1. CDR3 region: CAWARQGKGDTQYF. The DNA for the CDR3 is TGTGCCTGGGCCCGACAGGGTAAGGGAGATACGCAGTATTTT.